Here is one T cell receptor beta chain with its context. There are many counts of this clonotype. The target of this receptor is not known. Per-base quality was not reported, and no clone a single base away is much larger than it. This entry is derived from a study of CD8 T cells in ankylosing spondylitis (dated by TCRdb to 2017 to 2019). Background on the whole study: T cell receptor beta repertoires were profiled in healthy donors and ankylosing spondylitis patients so that disease-linked TCR variants could be found. The whole study cohort included about a hundred healthy donors and 25 or so ankylosing spondylitis patients. Samples of peripheral blood were taken, and for ankylosing spondylitis patients, synovial fluid was collected as well. The paper's findings and limits, for the study overall: According to the report, matched synovial fluid samples from ankylosing spondylitis patients were significantly enriched for the disease-linked clones. In peripheral blood, the disease-linked clones were found at relatively low frequencies and had a CD8+ phenotype. Some TCR beta motif variants had previously been reported in synovial fluid and blood of reactive arthritis patients, which suggested common disease-initiation mechanisms. Blood from ankylosing spondylitis patients appeared to be characterized by a TCR beta motif composed of 7 to 9 highly homologous amino acid variants.

From the cysteine up to the phenylalanine, the CDR3 has a length of 16 residues. The retained sequence is limited to the CDR3, 48 bases, with the frame set at the first base. V is shortened by 0 bases, J by 2 bases, and the region joining them spans 14 bases. The germline V gene supplies CDR1 LGHNA and CDR2 YSLEER. The sample was run on an Illumina HiSeq 2500. Quantitative 5'-RACE with molecular barcodes was used to prepare TCR beta libraries. Under the source paper's analysis protocol: Disease-linked TCR variants were identified with a new computational method built on a probabilistic model of VDJ rearrangement. TCRdb took the public reads, trimmed them with fastp at Q25, ran MiXCR for clone calling and kept in-frame beta chains. Each CDR3 protein gets just one entry, which takes the most common genes and DNA from the rows behind it. These V and J calls rely on TCRdb rather than the paper's analysis. The sample data list about 330,000 distinct CDR3 sequences, and 7.5% to 9% of these were observed just once. Roughly 14% of the sample is in the top ten clones.

The chain is encoded by TRBV4-3 joined to TRBJ2-7; 6 matching bases give a weak D call of TRBD2. The sequence was collected from a male donor with ankylosing spondylitis. Sequenced sample: blood, either unsorted or a sorted T cell fraction (not recorded which). The CDR3 reads as follows: CASSQDFVGGPYEQYF. The DNA sequence reads TGCGCCAGCAGCCAAGATTTCGTGGGAGGCCCCTACGAGCAGTACTTC.